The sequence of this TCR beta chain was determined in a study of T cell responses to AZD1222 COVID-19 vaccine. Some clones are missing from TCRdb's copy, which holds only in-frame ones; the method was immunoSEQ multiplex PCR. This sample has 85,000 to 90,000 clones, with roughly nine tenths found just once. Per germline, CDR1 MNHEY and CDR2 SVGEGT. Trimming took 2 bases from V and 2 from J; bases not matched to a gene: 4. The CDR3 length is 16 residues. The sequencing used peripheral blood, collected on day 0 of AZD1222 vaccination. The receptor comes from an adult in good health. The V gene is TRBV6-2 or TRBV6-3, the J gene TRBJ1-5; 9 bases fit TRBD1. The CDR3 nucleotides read TGTGCCAGCAGTTACCGAACAGGGGGCGGCAATCAGCCCCAGCATTTT. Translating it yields CASSYRTGGGNQPQHF.